These T cell receptor beta chains were read from a single sample in a study of OX40 agonist ivuxolimab in advanced cancers. TCRdb's copy holds only in-frame clones and misses some; the assay was immunoSEQ multiplex PCR. The sample holds over 70,000 clones, around 80% seen once. The sample was CD4+ or CD8+ T cells sorted from blood, taken in a trial of the OX40 agonist ivuxolimab. The receptor set was obtained from an adult with an advanced solid tumor such as melanoma, head and neck, liver or kidney cancer. CDR3s include the opening cysteine and the closing phenylalanine or tryptophan. The D gene is left open where the match is weak. Clone size appears in some rows only: once, few, many, or a class for an expanded clone.

j_call cdr3_length v_call d_call clone_size cdr3_aa cdr3_nt
TRBJ2-5 15 TRBV11-2 . few CASSLVGGGQETQYF TGTGCCAGCAGCTTAGTCGGTGGGGGTCAAGAGACCCAGTACTTC
TRBJ1-4 14 TRBV6-5 TRBD1 . CASGSGGSDEKLFF TGTGCCAGCGGGTCAGGGGGCTCGGATGAAAAACTGTTTTTT
TRBJ2-7 15 TRBV5-6 . . CASSQAGRQAYEQYF TGTGCCAGCAGCCAGGCGGGACGGCAAGCCTACGAGCAGTACTTC
TRBJ2-5 12 TRBV29-1 TRBD1 once CSKGDSQETQYF TGCAGCAAAGGGGACAGCCAAGAGACCCAGTACTTC
TRBJ1-5 14 TRBV2 . . CASSVTGSNQPQHF TGTGCCAGCAGTGTGACCGGTAGCAATCAGCCCCAGCATTTT
TRBJ1-2 12 TRBV27 TRBD1 . CASKDRDYGYTF TGTGCCAGCAAAGACAGGGATTATGGCTACACCTTC
TRBJ2-7 12 TRBV5-3 . . CARSLRSYEQYF TGTGCCAGAAGCTTGCGGTCCTACGAGCAGTACTTC
TRBJ2-4 14 TRBV28 TRBD1 . CASSLTGGANIQYF TGTGCCAGCAGTTTAACAGGGGGCGCAAACATTCAGTACTTC
TRBJ1-5 14 TRBV7-2 . few CASRPGGGKGPGHF TGTGCCAGCAGGCCAGGAGGGGGGAAGGGTCCGGGGCATTTT
TRBJ1-2 16 TRBV19 TRBD1 . CASSRGGQGSPYGYTF TGTGCCAGTAGTAGGGGGGGACAGGGAAGCCCCTATGGCTACACCTTC
TRBJ2-3 17 TRBV27 TRBD2 few CASSSLAGFSSTDTQYF TGTGCCAGCAGTAGCCTAGCGGGGTTTTCTAGCACAGATACGCAGTATTTT
TRBJ2-5 17 TRBV7-8 TRBD2 . CASSFSGTSGGQETQYF TGTGCCAGCAGCTTCTCCGGGACTAGCGGGGGCCAAGAGACCCAGTACTTC
TRBJ1-1 14 TRBV5-5 . . CASSFSRMNTEAFF TGTGCCAGCAGCTTTTCAAGGATGAACACTGAAGCTTTCTTT
TRBJ1-2 15 TRBV29-1 TRBD1 few CSVSSPGQSNYGYTF TGCAGCGTTTCTAGCCCGGGACAGTCTAACTATGGCTACACCTTC
TRBJ1-4 15 TRBV5-6 . . CASSRRVLSNEKLFF TGTGCCAGCAGCCGCAGGGTCTTGAGTAATGAAAAACTGTTTTTT
TRBJ2-2 15 TRBV6-1 . . CASSRRSPNTGELFF TGTGCCAGCAGTCGGAGGAGCCCAAACACCGGGGAGCTGTTTTTT
TRBJ1-1 15 TRBV7-9 . . CASSLGEGVVAKAFF TGTGCCAGCAGCCTAGGAGAGGGAGTCGTTGCTAAAGCTTTCTTT
TRBJ1-5 15 TRBV6-6 . once CASSYSNRDNQPQHF TGTGCCAGCAGTTACTCGAACAGGGACAATCAGCCCCAGCATTTT
TRBJ1-2 15 TRBV18 . . CASSPRVSEGMGYTF TGTGCCAGCTCACCGAGGGTATCGGAGGGGATGGGCTACACCTTC
TRBJ2-1 16 TRBV5-1 TRBD1 . CASSSIAGTGGNEQFF TGCGCCAGCAGCTCGATAGCCGGGACAGGGGGCAATGAGCAGTTCTTC
TRBJ1-1 15 TRBV18 . . CASSLQTGKNTEAFF TGTGCCAGCTCACTTCAAACAGGGAAGAACACTGAAGCTTTCTTT
TRBJ2-5 18 TRBV5-4 TRBD2 . CASSSDPTSGGAQETQYF TGTGCCAGCAGCTCAGATCCAACTAGCGGGGGGGCCCAAGAGACCCAGTACTTC
TRBJ1-1 12 TRBV7-2 . many CASSLSRRAAFF TGTGCCAGCAGCTTAAGTCGGAGGGCAGCTTTCTTT
TRBJ1-5 14 TRBV4-1 . . CASSSVHPNQPQHF TGCGCCAGCAGCTCAGTCCATCCCAATCAGCCCCAGCATTTT
TRBJ2-3 16 TRBV7-2 . . CASSLALPGGRDTQYF TGTGCCAGCAGCTTAGCGCTTCCGGGGGGCCGCGATACGCAGTATTTT
TRBJ1-1 15 TRBV5-4 . . CASSLEQGGNTEAFF TGTGCCAGCAGCTTAGAGCAGGGAGGGAACACTGAAGCTTTCTTT
TRBJ1-1 15 TRBV19 . once CATSGAARMNTEAFF TGTGCCACCTCAGGGGCGGCGAGGATGAACACTGAAGCTTTCTTT
TRBJ2-3 12 TRBV9 . once CASSPRTDTQYF TGTGCCAGCAGCCCACGCACAGATACGCAGTATTTT
TRBJ1-1 15 TRBV6-5 . once CASSYSQGSGTEAFF TGTGCCAGCAGTTACTCTCAGGGATCGGGCACTGAAGCTTTCTTT
TRBJ2-1 15 TRBV19 . . CATGRAGATYNEQFF TGTGCCACCGGTCGGGCGGGGGCCACCTACAATGAGCAGTTCTTC
TRBJ2-2 14 TRBV5-1 . . CASSLQGNTGELFF TGCGCCAGCAGCTTGCAGGGTAACACCGGGGAGCTGTTTTTT
TRBJ2-4 15 TRBV28 TRBD1 . CASSAGQGLKNIQYF TGTGCCAGCAGTGCGGGACAGGGACTCAAAAACATTCAGTACTTC
TRBJ1-1 14 TRBV19 . . CASNPGRMNTEAFF TGTGCCAGTAACCCCGGCAGGATGAACACTGAAGCTTTCTTT
TRBJ1-2 11 TRBV28 . few CASRGTLGYTF TGTGCCAGCAGGGGGACGTTGGGCTACACCTTC
TRBJ2-1 14 TRBV6-6 . . CASSYSSGSNEQFF TGTGCCAGCAGTTACTCTTCCGGGTCCAATGAGCAGTTCTTC
TRBJ1-5 15 TRBV7-8 TRBD1 . CASSVGTGGWQPQHF TGTGCCAGCAGCGTGGGGACAGGGGGATGGCAGCCCCAGCATTTT
TRBJ1-3 15 TRBV7-2 . . CASSWVLSSGNTIYF TGTGCCAGCAGCTGGGTACTTAGCTCTGGAAACACCATATATTTT
TRBJ2-7 15 TRBV28 TRBD1 . CASSAPGTGSYEQYF TGTGCCAGCAGTGCCCCCGGGACAGGGAGTTACGAGCAGTACTTC
TRBJ1-2 15 TRBV7-9 TRBD1 . CASSTPTGGNYGYTF TGTGCCAGCAGCACACCGACAGGGGGCAACTATGGCTACACCTTC
TRBJ2-1 12 TRBV7-9 . few CASTRGDNEQFF TGTGCCAGCACCAGGGGGGACAATGAGCAGTTCTTC
TRBJ1-5 14 TRBV7-2 . . CASSFDGSNQPQHF TGTGCCAGCAGCTTCGATGGGAGCAATCAGCCCCAGCATTTT
TRBJ2-1 15 TRBV29-1 TRBD1 . CSVEIWTGKGHEQFF TGCAGCGTTGAAATATGGACAGGGAAAGGACATGAGCAGTTCTTC
TRBJ2-7 13 TRBV2 . . CASSSGQTYEQYF TGTGCCAGCAGTAGTGGACAGACCTACGAGCAGTACTTC
TRBJ2-7 17 TRBV7-2 . . CASSLDSRRSASYEQYF TGTGCCAGCAGCTTAGACTCACGAAGGAGCGCGAGTTACGAGCAGTACTTC
TRBJ2-2 13 TRBV6-5 TRBD2 . CASGTSNTGELFF TGTGCCAGCGGGACTAGCAATACCGGGGAGCTGTTTTTT
TRBJ1-1 13 TRBV29-1 . few CSLFLGGSNEAFF TGCAGCCTCTTCCTCGGAGGGAGCAATGAAGCTTTCTTT
TRBJ1-4 15 TRBV6-5 . . CASRGRDRYNEKLFF TGTGCCAGCAGGGGCCGGGACCGATATAATGAAAAACTGTTTTTT
TRBJ2-3 18 TRBV28 TRBD2 few CASRLGLAGGVNTDTQYF TGTGCCAGCAGGCTCGGACTAGCGGGAGGAGTGAACACAGATACGCAGTATTTT
TRBJ1-5 17 TRBV19 TRBD1 . CASSFLYRDRGRQPQHF TGTGCCAGTAGTTTCCTCTACCGGGACAGGGGACGACAGCCCCAGCATTTT
TRBJ2-5 13 TRBV29-1 TRBD2 . CSVEGGSRETQYF TGCAGCGTTGAGGGAGGGTCCAGGGAGACCCAGTACTTC
TRBJ1-2 14 TRBV7-8 . . CASSLDDTNYGYTF TGTGCCAGCAGCTTGGATGACACGAACTATGGCTACACCTTC